This T cell receptor beta chain stems from a study of tumor-infiltrating lymphocytes in primary liver carcinoma. cDNA specific to TCR beta was made from approximately 500 ng of total RNA, with a constant-region primer employed for priming. ARM-PCR, slightly modified, supplied the TCR beta libraries through three nested multiplex PCR rounds. TCRdb independently ran MiXCR on the multiplex PCR reads; one entry per CDR3 protein. Among 95,000 to 100,000 distinct CDR3 sequences, about 62% were seen once, and the ten largest hold roughly 12%. Notes on the study in general: In tumor-adjacent and tumor-blood pairs, overlap was lower than in tumor region pairs. The study found a significantly higher top-250-clone fraction in tumors than in blood (p = 0.039).

Co-extracted RNA and DNA came from about 19-30 mg of unsorted bulk tissue. Every one of the tumor samples had a viable tumor cell content above 80%. This clonotype was found many times. Antigen unknown. Sequenced sample: liver tumor tissue from sampling region 2. Sample subset: tumor region T2, inferior pole. The clonotype was recovered from a woman aged 55-69 years with primary liver carcinoma and hepatitis B virus infection.

The CDR3 sequence is CSVVGGQGVDEQYF. For the CDR3, the DNA is TGCAGCGTTGTGGGGGGACAGGGGGTCGACGAGCAGTACTTC. This sequence joins TRBV29-1 and TRBJ2-7; 11 bases are a match to TRBD1. Unmatched junction bases numbered 7, after V lost 4 bases and J lost 5 bases. CDR1 and CDR2 from the germline V gene are SQVTM and ANQGSEA. This CDR3 region has 14 residues.